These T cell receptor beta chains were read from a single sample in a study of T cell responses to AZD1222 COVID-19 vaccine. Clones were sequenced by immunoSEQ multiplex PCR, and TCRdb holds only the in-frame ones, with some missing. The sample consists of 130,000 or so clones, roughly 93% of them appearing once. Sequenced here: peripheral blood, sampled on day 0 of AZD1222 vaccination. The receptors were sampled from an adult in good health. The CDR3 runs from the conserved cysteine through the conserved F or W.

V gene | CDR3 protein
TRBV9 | CASSPGQGNGYTF
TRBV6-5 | CASSTGPYTEAFF
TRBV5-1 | CASSLAGGETQYF
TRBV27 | CASSRGQRDYEQYF
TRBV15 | CATSGVSGGNQPQHF
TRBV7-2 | CASSLNTVRRTNEKLFF
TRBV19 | CASSPGTGNPYEQYF
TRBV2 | CASRRQGQSAYGYTF
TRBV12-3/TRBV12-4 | CASTDRDNTEAFF
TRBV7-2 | CASSPETSEYYEQYF
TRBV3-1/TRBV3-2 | CASSLTHSGSPETQYF
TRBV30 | CAWSASGTPGETQYF
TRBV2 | CASRIYEQYF
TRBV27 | CASSPHIAYEQYF
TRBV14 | CASSLLGEKLFF
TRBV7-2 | CASSLASNGALEELFF
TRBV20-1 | CSAQGTGELFF
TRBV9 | CASTPLGSGTGELFF
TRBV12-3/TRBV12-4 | CASFRGNTIYF
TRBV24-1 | CATSGGIREPQHF
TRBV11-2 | CASSRGPSGANVLTF
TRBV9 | CASSDNRGDTQYF
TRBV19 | CASHRKGGAASYEQYF
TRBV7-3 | CASSELGGNTEAFF
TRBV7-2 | CASSSRTATEAFF
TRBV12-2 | CASRLTGNGYTF
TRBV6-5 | CASRIGSVSSYEQYF
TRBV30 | CAWTGGPITF
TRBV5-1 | CASSLSGGGHNEQFF
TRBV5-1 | CASSFGMSYEQYF
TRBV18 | CASSASPDYNSPLHF
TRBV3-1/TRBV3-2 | CASSPQGSAANYGYTF
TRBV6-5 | CASSAGAGQKAFF
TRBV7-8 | CASSLGTLSNQPQHF
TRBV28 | CASSYLYAEYGYTF
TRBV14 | CASSQGRGEQYF
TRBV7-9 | CASSLAGGIYNEQFF
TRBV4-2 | CASSHPDGSSPLHF
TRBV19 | CASSWFGRNTEAFF
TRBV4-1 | CASSLTTPTDTQYF